This T cell receptor beta chain emerged from a study of shared clonotypes between healthy human individuals. The overall study: The donor pool was made up of two women and a few men aged 18 to 49.

Broader study findings: What rarefaction showed was incomplete sorted-subset sequencing despite large depth. Several donors showed sharing of approximately 4.7% of naive CD4 clonotypes.

Generated by immunoSEQ multiplex PCR, the TCRdb table keeps only in-frame clones and is missing some. The data contain approximately 1,500,000 clones, around 98% of them singletons. Every contributor of samples was a Caucasian grown-up residing in Nashville, Tennessee. Points on this clone: The antigen is unknown.

The origin of this receptor is a young man in good health. The sequenced material came from naive CD4+ T cells sorted from blood. Subset noted: CD45RA+ positively selected.

The CDR3 reads CASRNGDRLFF. The DNA for the CDR3 is TGTGCCAGTAGGAACGGCGATCGGCTGTTTTTT. The chain employs TRBV19 and TRBJ1-4; no clear D. The CDR3 length is 11 residues. CDR1 is LNHDA, CDR2 SQIVND, per germline (reference sequence). The V and J ends lost 6 bases and 14 bases respectively, with 13 bases between them. The full variable domain, in which reference TRBV19 and TRBJ1-4 provide the parts outside the CDR3, is DGGITQSPKYLFRKEGQNVTLSCEQNLNHDAMYWYRQDPGQGLRLIYYSQIVNDFQKGDIAEGYSVSREKKESFPLTVTSAQKNPTAFYLCASRNGDRLFFGSGTQLSVL.